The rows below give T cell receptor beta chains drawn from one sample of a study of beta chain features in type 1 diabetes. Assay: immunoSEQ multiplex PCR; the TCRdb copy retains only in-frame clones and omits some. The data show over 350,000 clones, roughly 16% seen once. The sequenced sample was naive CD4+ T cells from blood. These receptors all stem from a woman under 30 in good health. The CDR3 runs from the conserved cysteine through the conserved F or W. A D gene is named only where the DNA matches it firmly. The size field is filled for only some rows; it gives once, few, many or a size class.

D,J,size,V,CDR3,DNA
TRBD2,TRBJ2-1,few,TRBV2,CARRVLTSGRGNEQFF,TGTGCCAGACGCGTCCTGACTAGCGGGAGGGGCAATGAGCAGTTCTTC
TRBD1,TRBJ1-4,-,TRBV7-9,CASSSGQGASEKLFF,TGTGCCAGCAGCTCAGGACAGGGGGCAAGTGAAAAACTGTTTTTT
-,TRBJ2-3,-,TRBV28,CASSHGLSTDTQYF,TGTGCCAGCAGCCATGGACTATCCACAGATACGCAGTATTTT
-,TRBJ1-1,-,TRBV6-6,CASSYPGRSAEAFF,TGTGCCAGCAGTTACCCCGGGAGGAGTGCTGAAGCTTTCTTT
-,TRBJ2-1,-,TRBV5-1,CASSLRQGGEQFF,TGCGCCAGCAGCTTGAGGCAGGGCGGCGAGCAGTTCTTC
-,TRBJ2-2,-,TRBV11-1,CASRLENTGELFF,TGTGCCAGCAGACTAGAAAACACCGGGGAGCTGTTTTTT
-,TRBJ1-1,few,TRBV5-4,CASTLRGGFTEAFF,TGTGCCAGCACCCTCCGGGGGGGCTTCACTGAAGCTTTCTTT
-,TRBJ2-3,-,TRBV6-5,CASRLRGTDTQYF,TGTGCCAGCAGACTCAGGGGCACAGATACGCAGTATTTT
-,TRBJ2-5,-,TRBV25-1,CASSEYRGPETQYF,TGTGCCAGCAGTGAATATAGAGGCCCCGAGACCCAGTACTTC
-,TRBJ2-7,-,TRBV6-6,CASSGENHEQYF,TGTGCCAGCAGTGGTGAGAACCACGAGCAGTACTTC
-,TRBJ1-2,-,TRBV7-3,CASSLDIRGNYGYTF,TGTGCCAGCAGCCTCGACATCAGGGGTAACTATGGCTACACCTTC
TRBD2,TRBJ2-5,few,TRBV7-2,CASSLGGGGKETQYF,TGTGCCAGCAGCTTAGGCGGGGGTGGGAAGGAGACCCAGTACTTC
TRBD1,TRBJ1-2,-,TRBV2,CASTARTGDSYGYTF,TGTGCCAGCACTGCTAGGACAGGGGACTCTTATGGCTACACCTTC
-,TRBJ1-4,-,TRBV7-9,CASSGRATNEKLFF,TGTGCCAGCAGCGGGCGGGCAACTAATGAAAAACTGTTTTTT
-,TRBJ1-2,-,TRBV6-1,CASRGGGYTF,TGTGCCAGCAGGGGAGGAGGCTACACCTTC
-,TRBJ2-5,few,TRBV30,CAWTRQEAQYF,TGTGCCTGGACTCGTCAGGAAGCCCAGTACTTC
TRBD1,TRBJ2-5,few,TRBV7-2,CASSRDRGQETQYF,TGTGCCAGCAGCCGGGACAGGGGTCAAGAGACCCAGTACTTC
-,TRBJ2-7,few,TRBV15,CATSRDLGWQYF,TGTGCCACCAGCAGAGATCTAGGATGGCAGTACTTC
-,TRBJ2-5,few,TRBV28,CASSRQVQETQYF,TGTGCCAGCAGTAGGCAGGTCCAAGAGACCCAGTACTTC
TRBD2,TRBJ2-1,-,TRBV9,CASSPHRRVGASGSWNEQFF,TGTGCCAGCAGCCCTCATAGAAGGGTGGGGGCTAGCGGGAGCTGGAATGAGCAGTTCTTC
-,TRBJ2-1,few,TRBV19,CASATGSRNEQFF,TGTGCCAGTGCCACGGGGAGTAGGAATGAGCAGTTCTTC
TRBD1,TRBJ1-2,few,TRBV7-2,CASSLLGQGEDGYTF,TGTGCCAGCAGCTTATTGGGACAGGGGGAAGATGGCTACACCTTC
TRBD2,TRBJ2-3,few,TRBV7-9,CASSTSGRGTDTQYF,TGTGCCAGCAGTACTAGCGGGAGAGGTACAGATACGCAGTATTTT
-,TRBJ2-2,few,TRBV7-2,CASSLGQYTGELFF,TGTGCCAGCAGCTTAGGACAGTACACCGGGGAGCTGTTTTTT
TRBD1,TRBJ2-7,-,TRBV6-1,CASSRQGARDEQYF,TGTGCCAGCAGTCGACAGGGGGCTAGGGACGAGCAGTACTTC
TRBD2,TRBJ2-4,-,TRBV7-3,CASSRTRDNIQYF,TGTGCCAGCAGCCGGACTAGAGACAACATTCAGTACTTC
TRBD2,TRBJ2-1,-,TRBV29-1,CSGGEWGGEQFF,TGCAGCGGTGGGGAATGGGGGGGTGAGCAGTTCTTC
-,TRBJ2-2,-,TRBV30,CAWRSRQVNTGELFF,TGTGCCTGGAGATCCCGACAGGTCAACACCGGGGAGCTGTTTTTT
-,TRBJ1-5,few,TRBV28,CASAPGGSRQPQHF,TGTGCCAGCGCCCCGGGGGGCTCACGTCAGCCCCAGCATTTT
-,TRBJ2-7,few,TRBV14,CASSQGQVLHYEQYF,TGTGCCAGCAGCCAAGGACAGGTTTTACACTACGAGCAGTACTTC
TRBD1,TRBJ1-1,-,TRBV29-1,CSAMTGMNTEAFF,TGCAGCGCTATGACAGGGATGAACACTGAAGCTTTCTTT
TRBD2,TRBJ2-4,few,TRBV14,CASSPTSDIQYF,TGTGCCAGCAGCCCAACTAGCGACATTCAGTACTTC
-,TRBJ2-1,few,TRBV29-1,CSVSGSDEQFF,TGCAGCGTTTCAGGGTCCGATGAGCAGTTCTTC